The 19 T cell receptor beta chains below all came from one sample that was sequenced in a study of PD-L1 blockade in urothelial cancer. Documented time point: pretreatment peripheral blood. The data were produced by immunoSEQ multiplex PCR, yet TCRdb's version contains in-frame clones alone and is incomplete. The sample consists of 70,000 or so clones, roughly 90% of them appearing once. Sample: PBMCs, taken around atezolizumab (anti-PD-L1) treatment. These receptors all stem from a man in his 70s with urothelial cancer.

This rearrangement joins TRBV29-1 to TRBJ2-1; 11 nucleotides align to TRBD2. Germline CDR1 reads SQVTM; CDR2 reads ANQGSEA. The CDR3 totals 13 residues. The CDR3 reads CRIAGGPRNEQFF. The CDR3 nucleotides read TGCAGAATAGCGGGAGGGCCGAGGAATGAGCAGTTCTTC.

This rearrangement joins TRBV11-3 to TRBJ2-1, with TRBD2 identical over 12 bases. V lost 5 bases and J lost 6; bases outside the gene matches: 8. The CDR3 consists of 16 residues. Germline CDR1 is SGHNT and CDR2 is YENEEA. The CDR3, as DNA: TGTGCCAGCAGCCCAGCTAGCGGGAGGGCCGGCAATGAGCAGTTCTTC. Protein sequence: CASSPASGRAGNEQFF.

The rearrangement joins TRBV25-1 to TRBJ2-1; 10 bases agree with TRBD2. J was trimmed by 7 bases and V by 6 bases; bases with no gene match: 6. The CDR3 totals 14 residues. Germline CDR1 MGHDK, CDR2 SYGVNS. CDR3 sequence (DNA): TGTGCCAGCAGCCCTAGCGGGAGTACGAATGAGCAGTTCTTC. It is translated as CASSPSGSTNEQFF.

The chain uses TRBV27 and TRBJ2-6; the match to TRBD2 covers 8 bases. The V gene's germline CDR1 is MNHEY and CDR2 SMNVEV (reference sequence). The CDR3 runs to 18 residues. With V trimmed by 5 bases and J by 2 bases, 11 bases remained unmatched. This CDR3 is CASSPRLTSEAGANVLTF. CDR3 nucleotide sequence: TGTGCCAGCAGTCCCCGGCTGACTAGCGAGGCTGGGGCCAACGTCCTGACTTTC.

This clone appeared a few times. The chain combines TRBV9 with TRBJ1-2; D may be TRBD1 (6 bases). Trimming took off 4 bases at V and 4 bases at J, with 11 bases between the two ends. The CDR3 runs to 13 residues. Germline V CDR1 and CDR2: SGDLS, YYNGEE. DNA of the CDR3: TGTGCCAGCAGCCTCACGACAGGCTATGGCTACACCTTC. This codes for CASSLTTGYGYTF.

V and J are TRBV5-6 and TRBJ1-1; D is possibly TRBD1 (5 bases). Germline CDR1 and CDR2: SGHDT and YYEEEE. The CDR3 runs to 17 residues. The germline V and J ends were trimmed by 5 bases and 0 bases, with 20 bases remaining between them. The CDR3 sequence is CASRITGTLGMNTEAFF. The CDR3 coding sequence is TGTGCCAGCAGGATAACCGGGACTCTGGGAATGAACACTGAAGCTTTCTTT.

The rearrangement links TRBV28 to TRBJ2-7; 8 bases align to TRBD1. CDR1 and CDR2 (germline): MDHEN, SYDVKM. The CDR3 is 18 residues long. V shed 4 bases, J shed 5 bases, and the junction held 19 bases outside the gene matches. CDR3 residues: CASSSLTPSTGAEDEQYF. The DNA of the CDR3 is TGTGCCAGCAGTTCACTTACACCGTCGACAGGGGCCGAAGACGAGCAGTACTTC.

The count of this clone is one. CDR3 loop: CASSISGRGRTYGYTF. In DNA form, the CDR3 reads TGTGCCAGTAGTATAAGCGGGAGAGGTCGGACCTATGGCTACACCTTC. The chain is built from TRBV19 and TRBJ1-2; D unclear. V lost 2 bases to trimming and J lost 4 bases, with 17 bases between them. Germline lookup yields CDR1 LNHDA and CDR2 SQIVND (reference sequence). The CDR3 has 16 residues.

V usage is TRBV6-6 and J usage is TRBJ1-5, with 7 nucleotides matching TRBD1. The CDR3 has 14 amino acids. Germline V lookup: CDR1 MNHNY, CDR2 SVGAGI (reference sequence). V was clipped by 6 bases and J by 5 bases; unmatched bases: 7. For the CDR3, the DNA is TGTGCCAGCAGGGACTTCAGGGGGGATCAGCCCCAGCATTTT. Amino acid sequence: CASRDFRGDQPQHF.

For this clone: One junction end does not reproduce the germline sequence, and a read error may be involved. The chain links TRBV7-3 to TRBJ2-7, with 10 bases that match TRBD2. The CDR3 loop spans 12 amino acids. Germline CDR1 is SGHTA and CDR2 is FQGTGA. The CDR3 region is CASRDFSGRLPF. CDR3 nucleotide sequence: TGTGCCAGCAGGGACTTTAGCGGGAGGCTACCCTTC.

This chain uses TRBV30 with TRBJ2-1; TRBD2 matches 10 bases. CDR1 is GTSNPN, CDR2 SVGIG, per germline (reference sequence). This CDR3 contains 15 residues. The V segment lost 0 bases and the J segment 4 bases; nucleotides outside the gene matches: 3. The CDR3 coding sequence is TGTGCCTGGAGTGTACGAGCGGGAGGGTACAATGAGCAGTTCTTC. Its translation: CAWSVRAGGYNEQFF. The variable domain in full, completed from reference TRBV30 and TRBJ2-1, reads SQTIHQWPATLVQPVGSPLSLECTVEGTSNPNLYWYRQAAGRGLQLLFYSVGIGQISSEVPQNLSASRPQDRQFILSSKKLLLSDSGFYLCAWSVRAGGYNEQFFGPGTRLTVL.

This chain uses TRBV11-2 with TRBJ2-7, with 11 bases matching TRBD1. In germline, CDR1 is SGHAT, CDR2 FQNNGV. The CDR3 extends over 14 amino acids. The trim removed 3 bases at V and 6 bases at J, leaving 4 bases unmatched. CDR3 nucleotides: TGTGCCAGCAGCTTGGGACAGGGGGGAGGCGAGCAGTACTTC. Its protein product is CASSLGQGGGEQYF.

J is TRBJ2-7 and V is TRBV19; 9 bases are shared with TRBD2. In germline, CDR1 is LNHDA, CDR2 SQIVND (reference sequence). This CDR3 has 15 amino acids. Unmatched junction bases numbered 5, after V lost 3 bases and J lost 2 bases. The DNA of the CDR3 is TGTGCCAGTAGTATCCGGCGGGAGGGCCCCTACGAGCAGTACTTC. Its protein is CASSIRREGPYEQYF.

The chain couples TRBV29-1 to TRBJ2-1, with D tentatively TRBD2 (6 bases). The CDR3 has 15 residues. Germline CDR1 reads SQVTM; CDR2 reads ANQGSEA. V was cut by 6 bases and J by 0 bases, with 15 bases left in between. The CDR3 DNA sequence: TGCAGCGTCGGGACTCTCCAGAGCTCCTACAATGAGCAGTTCTTC. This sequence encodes CSVGTLQSSYNEQFF.

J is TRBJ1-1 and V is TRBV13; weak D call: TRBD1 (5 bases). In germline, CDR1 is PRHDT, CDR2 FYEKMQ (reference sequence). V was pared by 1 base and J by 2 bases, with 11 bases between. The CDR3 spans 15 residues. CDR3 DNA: TGTGCCAGCAGCTTAGATGGGGGGTCAAACACTGAAGCTTTCTTT. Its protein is CASSLDGGSNTEAFF. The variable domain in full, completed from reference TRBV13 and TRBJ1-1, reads AAGVIQSPRHLIKEKRETATLKCYPIPRHDTVYWYQQGPGQDPQFLISFYEKMQSDKGSIPDRFSAQQFSDYHSELNMSSLELGDSALYFCASSLDGGSNTEAFFGQGTRLTVV.

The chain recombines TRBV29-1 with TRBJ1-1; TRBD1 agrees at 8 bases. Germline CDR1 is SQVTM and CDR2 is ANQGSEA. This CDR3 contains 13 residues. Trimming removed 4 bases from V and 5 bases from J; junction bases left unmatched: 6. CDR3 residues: CSVVNRDRTEAFF. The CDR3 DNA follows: TGCAGCGTTGTAAACCGGGACAGGACTGAAGCTTTCTTT.

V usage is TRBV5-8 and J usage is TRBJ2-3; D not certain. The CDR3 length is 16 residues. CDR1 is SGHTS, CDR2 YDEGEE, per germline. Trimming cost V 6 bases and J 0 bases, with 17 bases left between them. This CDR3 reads CASNIHVPTSTDTQYF. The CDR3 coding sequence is TGTGCCAGCAACATCCACGTACCGACTAGCACAGATACGCAGTATTTT.

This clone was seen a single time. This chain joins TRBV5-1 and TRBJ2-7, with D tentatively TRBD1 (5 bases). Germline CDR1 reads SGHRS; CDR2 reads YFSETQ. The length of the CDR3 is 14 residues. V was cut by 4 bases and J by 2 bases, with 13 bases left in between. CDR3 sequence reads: CASSLQATTYEQYF. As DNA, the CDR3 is TGCGCCAGCAGCCTACAGGCCACCACCTACGAGCAGTACTTC. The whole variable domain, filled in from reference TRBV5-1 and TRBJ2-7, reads KAGVTQTPRYLIKTRGQQVTLSCSPISGHRSVSWYQQTPGQGLQFLFEYFSETQRNKGNFPGRFSGRQFSNSRSEMNVSTLELGDSALYLCASSLQATTYEQYFGPGTRLTVT.

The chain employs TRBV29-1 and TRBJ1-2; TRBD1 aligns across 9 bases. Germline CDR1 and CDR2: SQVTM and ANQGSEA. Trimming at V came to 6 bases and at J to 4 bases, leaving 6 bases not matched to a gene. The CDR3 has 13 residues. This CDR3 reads CSVTGGVGYGYTF. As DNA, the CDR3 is TGCAGCGTGACAGGGGGTGTAGGCTATGGCTACACCTTC.